What follows is one T cell receptor (beta chain) and its context. The data are from a study of T cell changes during pregnancy in multiple sclerosis. TCRdb's copy holds only in-frame clones and misses some; the assay was immunoSEQ multiplex PCR. The sample has tens of thousands of clones; about 91% are singletons. This TCR was sampled from a female donor in good health, enrolled as a control in a pregnancy study. Sequenced material: CD4+ T cells from peripheral blood mononuclear cells, taken in the third trimester of pregnancy.

The CDR3 sequence is CASSRDRDSPTGYTF. CDR3 nucleotide sequence: TGTGCCAGCAGCAGAGACCGGGACAGCCCTACGGGCTACACCTTC. V is TRBV11-2 and J is TRBJ1-2; TRBD1 matches at 7 bases. The CDR3 sequence is 15 residues long. With V trimmed by 5 bases and J by 8 bases, 14 bases remained unmatched. From germline, CDR1 is SGHAT and CDR2 FQNNGV.